This is a list of T cell receptor beta chains from one sample in a study of shared clonotypes between healthy human individuals. Sequencing was performed with immunoSEQ multiplex PCR; in TCRdb, only in-frame clones are kept and a portion is missing. The data contain more than 2 million clones, approximately 96% of them singletons. Sequencing was performed on naive CD4+ T cells sorted from blood. The origin of the receptors is a man younger than 35 in good health. Both conserved end residues are part of each CDR3. D genes are given only for firm matches. Rows give clone size only sometimes, using once, few, many, or a class for an expanded clone.

TRBV30	14	.	.	TRBJ1-3	CAWSTDNSGNTIYF	TGTGCCTGGAGTACAGACAACTCTGGAAACACCATATATTTT
TRBV7-9	15	.	.	TRBJ2-7	CASSLAQTGRYEQYF	TGTGCCAGCAGCTTAGCGCAGACAGGAAGGTACGAGCAGTACTTC
TRBV9	18	TRBD2	.	TRBJ2-3	CASSVKLAGAQPSDTQYF	TGTGCCAGCAGCGTTAAACTAGCGGGGGCCCAACCGAGCGATACGCAGTATTTT
TRBV9	15	.	.	TRBJ2-3	CASSVVGGETDTQYF	TGTGCCAGCAGCGTAGTGGGGGGCGAGACAGATACGCAGTATTTT
TRBV5-1	17	.	.	TRBJ2-6	CASSLSIQGSGANVLTF	TGCGCCAGCAGCTTGTCAATTCAGGGCTCTGGGGCCAACGTCCTGACTTTC
TRBV6-6	11	.	.	TRBJ1-2	CASSSDYGYTF	TGTGCCAGCAGTTCGGACTATGGCTACACCTTC
TRBV29-1	18	.	.	TRBJ2-3	CSVEDLEGEGYLTDTQYF	TGCAGCGTTGAAGATCTTGAGGGTGAGGGATATCTGACAGATACGCAGTATTTT
TRBV30	14	.	.	TRBJ1-4	CAWSVRGVREKLFF	TGTGCCTGGAGTGTACGAGGGGTCAGGGAAAAACTGTTTTTT
TRBV20-1	11	TRBD1	.	TRBJ2-7	CSPGQHYEQYF	TGCAGTCCGGGACAGCACTACGAGCAGTACTTC
TRBV4-3	15	.	.	TRBJ2-1	CASSQQGWGGNEQFF	TGCGCCAGCAGCCAACAGGGCTGGGGCGGGAATGAGCAGTTCTTC
TRBV27	13	.	.	TRBJ2-7	CASSSTGSYEQYF	TGTGCCAGCAGTTCGACAGGATCCTACGAGCAGTACTTC
TRBV18	15	.	.	TRBJ2-3	CASSGDGPSTDTQYF	TGTGCCAGCTCGGGAGACGGTCCTAGCACAGATACGCAGTATTTT
TRBV4-2	13	.	.	TRBJ2-7	CASSPQGDYEQYF	TGTGCCAGCAGCCCCCAGGGAGACTACGAGCAGTACTTC
TRBV11-2	13	.	.	TRBJ1-6	CASRSSYNSPLHF	TGTGCCAGCCGGAGCTCCTATAATTCACCCCTCCACTTT
TRBV6-6	15	.	.	TRBJ2-3	CASSPNRAPQDTQYF	TGTGCCAGCAGCCCGAACAGGGCGCCACAAGATACGCAGTATTTT
TRBV4-1	16	TRBD2	.	TRBJ2-2	CASSPSGRADTGELFF	TGCGCCAGCAGCCCTAGCGGGAGGGCGGACACCGGGGAGCTGTTTTTT
TRBV6-1	14	.	once	TRBJ1-4	CASRPGQINEKLFF	TGTGCCAGCAGACCCGGACAGATTAATGAAAAACTGTTTTTT
TRBV6-4	18	.	.	TRBJ1-6	CASSDSKGECSYNSPLHF	TGTGCCAGCAGTGACTCGAAGGGGGAGTGCTCCTATAATTCACCCCTCCACTTT
TRBV28	12	.	.	TRBJ2-3	CAGKDSRDTQYF	TGTGCCGGCAAAGACTCTCGGGATACGCAGTATTTT
TRBV18	18	TRBD1	.	TRBJ2-6	CASSPPTGGESGANVLTF	TGTGCCAGCTCACCACCGACAGGGGGAGAGTCTGGGGCCAACGTCCTGACTTTC
TRBV5-4	12	.	.	TRBJ1-2	CASSPANYGYTF	TGTGCCAGCAGTCCAGCTAACTATGGCTACACCTTC
TRBV7-2	15	TRBD1	.	TRBJ1-2	CASSLGQGTNYGYTF	TGTGCCAGCAGCTTGGGACAGGGGACTAACTATGGCTACACCTTC
TRBV10-3	14	.	.	TRBJ1-1	CAAGRGSQNTEAFF	TGTGCCGCAGGGAGGGGGTCTCAGAACACTGAAGCTTTCTTT
TRBV25-1	13	.	.	TRBJ2-5	CASREGQRESLYF	TGTGCCAGCCGGGAGGGACAGAGGGAATCTCTGTACTTC
TRBV29-1	17	TRBD1	.	TRBJ1-3	CSVPTAGGEDYGNTIYF	TGCAGCGTTCCTACAGCAGGGGGCGAAGATTATGGAAACACCATATATTTT
TRBV30	15	.	.	TRBJ2-2	CAWSAGQPNTGELFF	TGTGCCTGGAGCGCGGGACAGCCGAACACCGGGGAGCTGTTTTTT
TRBV7-2	13	TRBD1	.	TRBJ2-5	CASSRDRGETQYF	TGTGCCAGCAGCCGGGACAGGGGAGAGACCCAGTACTTC
TRBV5-4	15	.	.	TRBJ2-2	CASSFRTNIGGELFF	TGTGCCAGCAGCTTTAGGACCAATATCGGCGGGGAGCTGTTTTTT
TRBV28	11	.	.	TRBJ1-2	CASSSIYGYTF	TGTGCCAGCAGTTCGATCTATGGCTACACCTTC
TRBV7-9	13	.	.	TRBJ1-2	CASSLIGRYGYTF	TGTGCCAGCAGCTTGATTGGTCGCTATGGCTACACCTTC
TRBV5-1	15	.	.	TRBJ2-1	CASSLGLETYNEQFF	TGCGCCAGCAGCTTGGGACTAGAGACCTACAATGAGCAGTTCTTC
TRBV21-1	17	.	.	TRBJ1-2	CASSKEGRAPANYGYTF	TGTGCCAGCAGCAAAGAGGGGCGAGCGCCCGCTAACTATGGCTACACCTTC
TRBV6-5	16	TRBD1	.	TRBJ1-4	CASSFLYLGQAEKLFF	TGTGCCAGCAGTTTCCTTTACCTAGGACAGGCCGAAAAACTGTTTTTT
TRBV27	14	TRBD2	.	TRBJ2-1	CASSLGLEGDEQFF	TGTGCCAGCAGTTTGGGACTAGAGGGGGATGAGCAGTTCTTC
TRBV2	15	.	.	TRBJ2-7	CASSQQSGLQSEQYF	TGTGCCAGCAGTCAACAGTCGGGACTTCAGTCCGAGCAGTACTTC
TRBV5-4	16	.	.	TRBJ2-2	CASSLVGRGQDGELFF	TGTGCCAGCAGCTTGGTAGGGAGGGGGCAAGACGGGGAGCTGTTTTTT
TRBV6-6	15	.	.	TRBJ1-1	CAIAIGELMNTEAFF	TGTGCCATAGCGATCGGAGAGCTCATGAACACTGAAGCTTTCTTT
TRBV11-3	14	.	.	TRBJ2-7	CASSKGGSSYEQYF	TGTGCCAGCAGCAAGGGGGGCAGCTCCTACGAGCAGTACTTC
TRBV30	14	.	once	TRBJ1-2	CACRYQGIYYGYTF	TGTGCCTGTAGATATCAGGGTATCTACTATGGCTACACCTTC
TRBV13	16	.	.	TRBJ1-4	CASSPRVAGANEKLFF	TGTGCCAGCAGCCCCCGCGTGGCGGGTGCTAATGAAAAACTGTTTTTT
TRBV2	15	.	.	TRBJ2-2	CAGRTYDSVTGELFF	TGTGCCGGAAGGACCTACGATTCGGTGACCGGGGAGCTGTTTTTT
TRBV6-1	12	.	.	TRBJ2-7	CASSVLSYEQYF	TGTGCCAGCAGTGTTCTCTCCTACGAGCAGTACTTC
TRBV11-2	15	.	few	TRBJ2-1	CASSPLRGQGNEQFF	TGTGCCAGCAGCCCTTTACGAGGGCAGGGCAATGAGCAGTTCTTC
TRBV5-4	14	.	.	TRBJ1-2	CASSFPRANYGYTF	TGTGCCAGCAGCTTCCCCCGGGCTAACTATGGCTACACCTTC
TRBV5-1	13	TRBD2	.	TRBJ2-5	CASSPREGETQYF	TGCGCCAGCAGCCCTAGGGAGGGCGAGACCCAGTACTTC